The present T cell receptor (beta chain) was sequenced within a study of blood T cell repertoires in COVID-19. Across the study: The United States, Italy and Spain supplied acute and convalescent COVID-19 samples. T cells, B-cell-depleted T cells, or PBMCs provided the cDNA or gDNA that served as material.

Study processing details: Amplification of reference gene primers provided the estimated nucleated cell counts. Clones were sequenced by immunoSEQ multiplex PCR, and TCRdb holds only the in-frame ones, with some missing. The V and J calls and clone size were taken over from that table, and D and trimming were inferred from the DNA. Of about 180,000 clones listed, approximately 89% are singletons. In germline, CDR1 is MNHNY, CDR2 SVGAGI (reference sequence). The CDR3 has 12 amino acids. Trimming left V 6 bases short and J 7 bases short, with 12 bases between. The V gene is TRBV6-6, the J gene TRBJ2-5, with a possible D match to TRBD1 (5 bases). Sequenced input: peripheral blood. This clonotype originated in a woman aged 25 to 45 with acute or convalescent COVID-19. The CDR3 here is CASSQGLGTQYF. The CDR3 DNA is TGTGCCAGCAGCCAGGGTCTCGGGACCCAGTACTTC.